What follows are 27 T cell receptor beta chains derived from one specimen sequenced in a study of CD4 T cells in relation to SARS-CoV-2 and coronaviruses. This table comes from immunoSEQ multiplex PCR, and its TCRdb copy is limited to in-frame clones, with some not included. The sample has around 26,000 clones, 74% seen once. Antigens of these TCRs are unknown. Unexposed donor CD4+ T cells date from 2011-2018, before the COVID-19 pandemic. Isolation of CD4+ T cells took place after roughly nine days in culture. Sequencing input: CD4+ T cells from PBMCs, cultured in vitro. These receptors originate from a human donor in good health.

This chain links TRBV7-2 with TRBJ2-2; the match to TRBD2 covers 13 bases. The germline V gene encodes CDR1 SGHTA and CDR2 FQGNSA. V lost 1 base and J lost 6; bases outside the gene matches: 2. The CDR3 consists of 16 residues. CDR3 in amino acids: CASSLGGLAGAGELFF. The DNA for the CDR3 is TGTGCCAGCAGCTTAGGAGGACTAGCGGGAGCCGGGGAGCTGTTTTTT.

The chain joins TRBV30 to TRBJ2-7; 11 bases fit TRBD1. The V segment lost 3 bases and the J segment 0 bases; nucleotides outside the gene matches: 4. This CDR3 is 15 amino acids long. Germline loops: CDR1 GTSNPN, CDR2 SVGIG (reference sequence). The CDR3 sequence is CAWRDRGRISYEQYF. The CDR3, as DNA: TGTGCCTGGAGGGACAGGGGGCGGATCTCCTACGAGCAGTACTTC.

This clone was counted a single time. The chain couples TRBV13 to TRBJ1-1; a weak D match, TRBD1 (6 bases). The length of the CDR3 is 15 residues. Germline V gives CDR1 PRHDT, CDR2 FYEKMQ (reference sequence). V dropped 1 base and J dropped 5 bases, with 14 bases sitting between them. CDR3 protein: CASSLETGSLTEAFF. CDR3 sequence (DNA): TGTGCCAGCAGCTTAGAAACAGGGTCTTTAACTGAAGCTTTCTTT.

The J gene is TRBJ2-5, the V gene TRBV5-1; a weak D match, TRBD1 (6 bases). Germline V lookup: CDR1 SGHRS, CDR2 YFSETQ. Trimming left V 3 bases short and J 1 base short, with 10 bases between. The CDR3 is 14 residues long. The chain's CDR3 is CASSSQGIQETQYF. CDR3 nucleotide sequence: TGCGCCAGCAGCTCACAGGGTATCCAAGAGACCCAGTACTTC.

The J gene is TRBJ2-7, the V gene TRBV9; either TRBD1 or TRBD2 may fit D (5 bases each). Germline V gene data show CDR1 as SGDLS and CDR2 as YYNGEE. The CDR3 is 14 amino acids. Trimming removed 3 bases from V and 5 bases from J, with 15 bases in between. The CDR3 sequence: CASSATSGPHEQYF. In nucleotides, the CDR3 is TGTGCCAGCAGCGCAACATCGGGGCCACACGAGCAGTACTTC.

V gene TRBV19 combines with J gene TRBJ1-5; D is perhaps TRBD1 (5 bases). Trimming stripped 3 bases from V and 4 bases from J, with 13 bases between. The CDR3 is 15 residues long. Germline V CDR1 and CDR2: LNHDA, SQIVND (reference sequence). CDR3 in amino acids: CASSIRQKSNQPQHF. The CDR3 nucleotides are TGTGCCAGTAGTATCCGACAGAAATCTAATCAGCCCCAGCATTTT.

The genes are TRBV11-3 and TRBJ2-2, with D possibly called TRBD1 or TRBD2 (5 bases each). This CDR3 has 16 amino acids. Germline CDR1 is SGHNT and CDR2 is YENEEA. The germline V and J ends were trimmed by 4 bases and 6 bases, with 18 bases remaining between them. CDR3 sequence (DNA): TGTGCCAGCAGCTCATCCTGGGGACGATTCGCCGGGGAGCTGTTTTTT. Its protein is CASSSSWGRFAGELFF. The full variable domain, with the rest looked up from reference TRBV11-3 and TRBJ2-2, is EAGVVQSPRYKIIEKKQPVAFWCNPISGHNTLYWYLQNLGQGPELLIRYENEEAVDDSQLPKDRFSAERLKGVDSTLKIQPAELGDSAVYLCASSSSWGRFAGELFFGEGSRLTVL.

This sequence joins TRBV6-2 or TRBV6-3 and TRBJ1-5, with 11 positions matching TRBD1. V trimming: 2 bases; J trimming: 5 bases; junction bases outside the gene matches: 2. CDR3 length: 15 amino acids. CDR1 MNHEY and CDR2 SVGEGT come from the germline V gene. The CDR3 bases are TGTGCCAGCAGTTACCCGGGACAGGGGGATCAGCCCCAGCATTTT. Protein product: CASSYPGQGDQPQHF.

This clone was seen a few times. V usage is TRBV21-1 and J usage is TRBJ1-5. TRBV21-1 is noted as a pseudogene. The CDR3 contains 13 residues. CDR3 nucleotides: TGTGCCAGCAGCAAAGCGCGGGCCCCCTTCCCGGATTTT. It is translated as CASSKARAPFPDF.

The V and J genes are TRBV29-1 and TRBJ2-7; the match to TRBD1 covers 7 bases. CDR3 size: 13 residues. Germline V gene lookup returns CDR1 SQVTM and CDR2 ANQGSEA. J was trimmed by 2 bases and V by 8 bases; bases with no gene match: 9. CDR3 sequence reads: CSITRDSPYEQYF. DNA of the CDR3: TGCAGCATTACCCGGGACAGCCCCTACGAGCAGTACTTC.

The V and J genes are TRBV3-1 (or the pseudogene TRBV3-2) and TRBJ1-1, with TRBD1 matching 8 bases. Germline V gives CDR1 LGHDT, CDR2 YNNKEL (reference sequence). This CDR3 region has 15 residues. Trimming cost V 4 bases and J 1 base; bases outside gene matches: 5. CDR3 region: CASSLSGGANTEAFF. CDR3 DNA: TGTGCCAGCAGCCTCTCAGGGGGCGCGAACACTGAAGCTTTCTTT.

This chain joins TRBV7-8 and TRBJ2-1; unclear D gene. The CDR3 extends over 13 amino acids. The V gene's germline CDR1 is SGHVS and CDR2 FQNEAQ. V shed 5 bases and J shed 8 bases, with 13 bases lying between them. As DNA, the CDR3 is TGTGCCAGCAGCGTCCCCCCTTCGTATGAGCAGTTCTTC. Encoded protein: CASSVPPSYEQFF.

The chain is built from TRBV29-1 and TRBJ1-2; TRBD1 agrees at 12 bases. V lost 4 bases to trimming and J lost 7 bases; unmatched junction nucleotides: 10. From germline, CDR1 is SQVTM and CDR2 ANQGSEA. This CDR3 region has 15 residues. CDR3: CSVVIGTGGFGGYTF. CDR3 nucleotides: TGCAGCGTTGTTATCGGGACAGGGGGCTTCGGTGGCTACACCTTC.

The chain is built from TRBV4-3 and TRBJ1-2; D remains ambiguous. The CDR3 loop spans 15 amino acids. The germline V gene encodes CDR1 LGHNA and CDR2 YSLEER. Trimming took 1 base from V and 2 from J, leaving 11 bases between them. The CDR3, as DNA: TGCGCCAGCAGCCAAGTCGGTACCCCAAACTATGGCTACACCTTC. Translated: CASSQVGTPNYGYTF.

The J gene is TRBJ2-1, the V gene TRBV3-1 (or the pseudogene TRBV3-2); 15 positions agree with TRBD2. Trimming at V came to 4 bases and at J to 1 base, leaving 5 bases not matched to a gene. This CDR3 contains 18 residues. Germline CDR1 LGHDT, CDR2 YNNKEL (reference sequence). CDR3 region: CASSRRTSGGASYNEQFF. For the CDR3, the DNA is TGTGCCAGCAGCCGTCGGACTAGCGGGGGGGCTTCCTACAATGAGCAGTTCTTC.

This clone was seen more than once but under ten times. This chain joins TRBV4-1 and TRBJ1-2, with unresolved D. CDR1 and CDR2 from the germline V gene are MGHRA and YSYEKL. The CDR3 runs to 15 residues. V was trimmed by 4 bases and J by 0 bases, leaving 12 bases between them. In nucleotides, the CDR3 is TGCGCCAGCAGCCCCCTCCGAGGGTCTAACTATGGCTACACCTTC. Translating it yields CASSPLRGSNYGYTF.

The rearrangement links TRBV6-6 to TRBJ1-5; 9 bases fit TRBD1. CDR1 is MNHNY, CDR2 SVGAGI, per germline (reference sequence). V trimming: 8 bases; J trimming: 10 bases; junction bases outside the gene matches: 12. This CDR3 is built from 14 residues. The CDR3 DNA reads TGTGCCAGCTCGGCGGGGGACAGGGTTGTTCCCCAGCATTTT. Encoded protein: CASSAGDRVVPQHF.

The V gene is TRBV4-3, the J gene TRBJ2-7; 7 nucleotides match TRBD2. Germline loops: CDR1 LGHNA, CDR2 YSLEER. Trimming at V came to 1 base and at J to 13 bases, leaving 13 bases not matched to a gene. This CDR3 spans 14 amino acids. The chain's CDR3 is CASSQVIGTSETYF. In DNA, the CDR3 is TGCGCCAGCAGCCAAGTAATAGGTACTAGCGAAACTTACTTC.

The chain employs TRBV3-1 (or the pseudogene TRBV3-2) and TRBJ2-5, with D perhaps matching TRBD2 (7 bases). CDR1 is LGHDT and CDR2 is YNNKEL in the germline V gene (reference sequence). V was clipped by 5 bases and J by 4 bases, with 14 bases between them. The CDR3 covers 14 residues. The CDR3: CASSYGGGVETQYF. CDR3 in DNA: TGTGCCAGCAGCTATGGGGGGGGCGTAGAGACCCAGTACTTC.

V gene TRBV5-1 combines with J gene TRBJ1-3, with 9 bases lining up with TRBD1. This CDR3 has 15 residues. With 5 bases clipped from V and 3 bases from J, the junction kept 6 bases outside the gene matches. CDR1 SGHRS and CDR2 YFSETQ come from the germline V gene. CDR3 sequence: CASRPQGAFGNTIYF. As DNA, the CDR3 is TGCGCCAGCAGACCACAGGGGGCGTTTGGAAACACCATATATTTT.

The chain carries TRBV7-6 and TRBJ2-7, with 14 bases matching TRBD2. J lost 7 bases, V lost 5 bases, and 4 bases had no gene match. The CDR3 runs to 14 residues. Germline CDR1 and CDR2: SGHVS and FNYEAQ. DNA for the CDR3: TGTGCCAGCAGCGAGGGACTAGCGGGGGTTGAGCAGTACTTC. Translated, it gives CASSEGLAGVEQYF.

J is TRBJ2-5 and V is TRBV6-5; 9 bases match TRBD1. The J segment lost 5 bases and the V segment lost 4 bases, leaving 5 bases of the junction unmatched. CDR1 MNHEY and CDR2 SVGAGI come from the germline V gene. The CDR3 contains 14 residues. CDR3 region: CASSSTGGRETQYF. CDR3 coding DNA: TGTGCCAGCAGTTCTACAGGGGGCCGGGAGACCCAGTACTTC.

The chain uses TRBV5-6 and TRBJ2-7; D not resolved. Germline CDR1 SGHDT, CDR2 YYEEEE. V was trimmed by 4 bases and J by 4 bases, leaving 12 bases between them. This CDR3 is 13 amino acids long. The CDR3 DNA is TGTGCCAGCAGCCGTGATAGAAAGTACGAGCAGTACTTC. This codes for CASSRDRKYEQYF.

This clone was detected only once. V gene TRBV10-3 combines with J gene TRBJ2-7, with D uncertain. The V end was cut by 1 base, the J end by 4 bases, with 14 bases between. Germline assignment: CDR1 ENHRY and CDR2 SYGVKD. This CDR3 has 15 amino acids. The CDR3 nucleotides are TGTGCCATCAGTGAGTTCGAACAGACGTTTTACGAGCAGTACTTC. The encoded protein is CAISEFEQTFYEQYF.

A few counts support this clone. The chain combines TRBV7-2 with TRBJ1-5, with D perhaps matching TRBD1 (6 bases). V dropped 1 base and J dropped 6 bases, with 7 bases sitting between them. The CDR3 loop spans 13 amino acids. CDR1 SGHTA and CDR2 FQGNSA come from the germline V gene. The chain's CDR3 is CASSLGTVQPQHF. CDR3 coding DNA: TGTGCCAGCAGCTTAGGGACAGTTCAGCCCCAGCATTTT.

This sequence joins TRBV3-1 (or the pseudogene TRBV3-2) and TRBJ2-1, with TRBD2 identical over 7 bases. CDR1 is LGHDT and CDR2 is YNNKEL in the germline V gene (reference sequence). Trimming took 4 bases from V and 9 from J; bases not matched to a gene: 15. The CDR3 runs to 16 residues. The CDR3 DNA is TGTGCCAGCAGCCCAGGAGTGGGAGGGGTTCGGATTGAGCAGTTCTTC. It specifies CASSPGVGGVRIEQFF.

The genes are TRBV29-1 and TRBJ2-7; the D gene is possibly TRBD2 (6 bases). Germline CDR1 SQVTM, CDR2 ANQGSEA. This CDR3 is built from 11 residues. Deletions cut 7 bases from V and 6 bases from J, with 13 bases between. The DNA of the CDR3 is TGCAGCGGACTAGAGGGTATCGAGCAGTACTTC. This translates into CSGLEGIEQYF.